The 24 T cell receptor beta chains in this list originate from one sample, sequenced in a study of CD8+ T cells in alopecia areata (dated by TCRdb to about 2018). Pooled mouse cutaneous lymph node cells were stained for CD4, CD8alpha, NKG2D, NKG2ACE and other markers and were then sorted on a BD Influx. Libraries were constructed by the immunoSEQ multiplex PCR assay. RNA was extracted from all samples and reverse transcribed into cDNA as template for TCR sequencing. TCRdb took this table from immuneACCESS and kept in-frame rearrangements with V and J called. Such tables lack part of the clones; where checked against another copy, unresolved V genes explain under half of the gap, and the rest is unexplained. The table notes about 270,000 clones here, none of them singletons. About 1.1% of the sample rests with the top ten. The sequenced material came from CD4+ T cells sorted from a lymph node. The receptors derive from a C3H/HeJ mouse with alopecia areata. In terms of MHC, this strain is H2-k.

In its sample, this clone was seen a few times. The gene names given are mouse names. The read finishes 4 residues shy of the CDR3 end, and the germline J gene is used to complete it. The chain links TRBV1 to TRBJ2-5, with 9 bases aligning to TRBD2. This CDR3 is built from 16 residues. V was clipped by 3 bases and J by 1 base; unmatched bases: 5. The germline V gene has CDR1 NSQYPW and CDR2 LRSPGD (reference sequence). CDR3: CTCSARRLGDQDTQYF. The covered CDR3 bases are TGCACCTGCAGTGCCCGCCGACTGGGGGACCAAGAC.

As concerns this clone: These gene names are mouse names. The CDR3 is CASSFWGSAETLYF. CDR3 bases read: TGTGCTAGCAGTTTCTGGGGCAGTGCAGAA. The chain couples TRBV29 to TRBJ2-3, with D perhaps TRBD2 (6 bases). The read is 4 residues too short to cover the CDR3 end, so that end is filled in from the germline J gene. The CDR3 loop spans 14 amino acids. Germline V gene sequence: CDR1 MSHET, CDR2 SYDVDS. V was cut by 3 bases and J by 0 bases, with 7 bases left in between.

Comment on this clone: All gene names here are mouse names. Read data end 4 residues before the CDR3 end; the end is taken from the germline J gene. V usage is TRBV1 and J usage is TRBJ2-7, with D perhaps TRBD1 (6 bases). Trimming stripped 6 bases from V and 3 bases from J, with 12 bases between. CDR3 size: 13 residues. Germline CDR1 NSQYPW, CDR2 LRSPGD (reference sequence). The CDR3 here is CTCRPRDIYEQYF. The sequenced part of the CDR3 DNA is TGCACCTGCAGACCCCGGGACATCTAT.

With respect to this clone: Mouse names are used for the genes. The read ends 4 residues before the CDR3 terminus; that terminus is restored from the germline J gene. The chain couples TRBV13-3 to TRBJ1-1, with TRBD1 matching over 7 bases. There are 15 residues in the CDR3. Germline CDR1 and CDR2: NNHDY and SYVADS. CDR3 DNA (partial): TGTGCCAGCAGTGATCAGGTCACAGGGGTGGCA. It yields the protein CASSDQVTGVA. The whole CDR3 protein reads CASSDQVTGVAEVFF.

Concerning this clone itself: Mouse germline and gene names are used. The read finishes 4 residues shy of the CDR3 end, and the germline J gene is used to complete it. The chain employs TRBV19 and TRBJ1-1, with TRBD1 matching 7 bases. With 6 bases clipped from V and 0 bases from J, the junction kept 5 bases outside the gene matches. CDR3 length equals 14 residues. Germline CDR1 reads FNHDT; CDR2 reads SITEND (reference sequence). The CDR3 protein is CASTRQGSNTEVFF. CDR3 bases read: TGTGCCAGCACTCGACAGGGCTCAAACACA.

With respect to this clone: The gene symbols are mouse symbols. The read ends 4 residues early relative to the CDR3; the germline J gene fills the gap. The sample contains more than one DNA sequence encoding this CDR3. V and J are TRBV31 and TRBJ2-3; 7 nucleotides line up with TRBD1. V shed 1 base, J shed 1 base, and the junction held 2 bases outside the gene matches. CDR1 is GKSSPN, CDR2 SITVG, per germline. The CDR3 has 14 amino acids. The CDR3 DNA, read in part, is TGTGCCTGGAGTCGACAGGGTGGTGCAGAA. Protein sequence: CAWSRQGGAE. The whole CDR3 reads CAWSRQGGAETLYF.

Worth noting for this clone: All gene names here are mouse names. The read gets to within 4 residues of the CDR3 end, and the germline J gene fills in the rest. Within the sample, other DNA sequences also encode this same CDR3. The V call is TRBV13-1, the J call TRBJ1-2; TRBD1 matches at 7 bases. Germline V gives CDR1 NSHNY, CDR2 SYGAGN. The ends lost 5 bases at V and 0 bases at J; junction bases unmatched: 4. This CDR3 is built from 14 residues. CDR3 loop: CASSPDRANSDYTF. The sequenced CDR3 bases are TGTGCCAGCAGCCCCGACAGGGCAAACTCC.

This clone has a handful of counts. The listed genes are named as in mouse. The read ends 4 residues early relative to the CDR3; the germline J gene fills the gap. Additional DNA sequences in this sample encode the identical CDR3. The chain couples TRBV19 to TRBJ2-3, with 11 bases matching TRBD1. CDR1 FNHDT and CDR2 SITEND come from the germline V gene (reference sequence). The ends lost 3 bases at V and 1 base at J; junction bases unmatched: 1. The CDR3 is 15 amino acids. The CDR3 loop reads CASSKGQGGAETLYF. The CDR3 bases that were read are TGTGCCAGCAGTAAGGGACAGGGGGGTGCAGAA.

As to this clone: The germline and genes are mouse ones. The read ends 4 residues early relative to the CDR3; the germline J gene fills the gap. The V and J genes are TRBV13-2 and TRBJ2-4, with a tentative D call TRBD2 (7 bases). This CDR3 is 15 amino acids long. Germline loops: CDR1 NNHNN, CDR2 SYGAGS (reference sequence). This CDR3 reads CASGDVWGRANTLYF. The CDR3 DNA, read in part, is TGTGCCAGCGGTGATGTCTGGGGGCGGGCGAAC.

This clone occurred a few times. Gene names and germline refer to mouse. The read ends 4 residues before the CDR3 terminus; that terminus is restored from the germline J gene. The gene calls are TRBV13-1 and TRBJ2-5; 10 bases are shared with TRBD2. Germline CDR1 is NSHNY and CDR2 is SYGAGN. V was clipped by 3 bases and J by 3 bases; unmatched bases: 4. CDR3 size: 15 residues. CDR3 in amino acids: CASSGDWGEQDTQYF. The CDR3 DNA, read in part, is TGTGCCAGCAGTGGCGACTGGGGGGAACAAGAC.

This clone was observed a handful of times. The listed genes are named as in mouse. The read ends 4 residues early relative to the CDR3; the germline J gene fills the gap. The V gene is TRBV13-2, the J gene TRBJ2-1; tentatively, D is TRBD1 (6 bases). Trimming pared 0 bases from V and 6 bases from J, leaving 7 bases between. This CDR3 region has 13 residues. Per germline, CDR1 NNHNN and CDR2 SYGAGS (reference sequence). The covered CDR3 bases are TGTGCCAGCGGTGATGACAGGGTTGCT. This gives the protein CASGDDRVA. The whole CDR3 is CASGDDRVAEQFF.

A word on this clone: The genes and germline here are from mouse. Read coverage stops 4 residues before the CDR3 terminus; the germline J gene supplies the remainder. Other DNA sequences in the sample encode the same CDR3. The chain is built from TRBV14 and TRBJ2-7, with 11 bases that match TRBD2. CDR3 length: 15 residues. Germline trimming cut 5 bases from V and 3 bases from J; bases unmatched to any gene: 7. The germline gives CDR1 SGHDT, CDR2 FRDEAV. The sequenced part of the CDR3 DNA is TGTGCCAGCAGCCCCGGGACTGGGGGCCTCTAT. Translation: CASSPGTGGLY. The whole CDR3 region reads CASSPGTGGLYEQYF.

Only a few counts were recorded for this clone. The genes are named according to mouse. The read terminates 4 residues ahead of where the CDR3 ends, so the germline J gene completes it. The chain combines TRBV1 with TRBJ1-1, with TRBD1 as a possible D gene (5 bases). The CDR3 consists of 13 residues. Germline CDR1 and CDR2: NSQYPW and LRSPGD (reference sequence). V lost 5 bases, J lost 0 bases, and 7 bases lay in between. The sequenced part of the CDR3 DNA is TGCACCTGCAGTTCGACAGCAAACACA. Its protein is CTCSSTANT. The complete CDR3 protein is CTCSSTANTEVFF.

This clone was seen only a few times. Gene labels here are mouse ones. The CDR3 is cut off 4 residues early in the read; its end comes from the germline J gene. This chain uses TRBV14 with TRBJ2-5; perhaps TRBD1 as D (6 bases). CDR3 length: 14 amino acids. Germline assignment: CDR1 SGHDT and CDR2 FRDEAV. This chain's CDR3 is CASRLQGSGDTQYF. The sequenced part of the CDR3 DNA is TGTGCCAGCAGACTACAGGGCAGTGGAGAC. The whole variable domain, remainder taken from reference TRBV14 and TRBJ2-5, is EAGVTQSPRYAVLQEGQAVSFWCDPISGHDTLYWYQQPRDQGPQLLVYFRDEAVIDNSQLPSDRFSAVRPKGTNSTLKIQSAKQGDTATYLCASRLQGSGDTQYFGPGTRLLVL.

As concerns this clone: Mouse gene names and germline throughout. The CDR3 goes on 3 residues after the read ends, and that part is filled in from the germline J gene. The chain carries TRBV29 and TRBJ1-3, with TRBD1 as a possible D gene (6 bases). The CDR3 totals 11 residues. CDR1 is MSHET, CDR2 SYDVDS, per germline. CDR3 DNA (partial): TGTGCTAGCAGTATACAGGGTTCG. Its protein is CASSIQGS. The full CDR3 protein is CASSIQGSLYF.

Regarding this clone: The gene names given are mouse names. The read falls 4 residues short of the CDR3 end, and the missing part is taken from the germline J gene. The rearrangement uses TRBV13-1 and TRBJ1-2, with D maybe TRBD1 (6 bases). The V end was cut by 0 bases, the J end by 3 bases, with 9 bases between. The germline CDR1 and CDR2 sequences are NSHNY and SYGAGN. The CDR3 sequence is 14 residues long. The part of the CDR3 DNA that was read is TGTGCCAGCAGTGATGACAGGGACGACTCC. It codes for CASSDDRDDS. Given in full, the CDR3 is CASSDDRDDSDYTF.

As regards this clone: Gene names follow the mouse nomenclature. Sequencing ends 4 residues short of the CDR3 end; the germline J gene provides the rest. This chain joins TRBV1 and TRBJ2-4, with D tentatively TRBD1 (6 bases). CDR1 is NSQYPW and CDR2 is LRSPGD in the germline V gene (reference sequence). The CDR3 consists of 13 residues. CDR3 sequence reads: CTCSAGQKNTLYF. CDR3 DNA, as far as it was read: TGCACCTGCAGTGCGGGACAAAAAAAC.

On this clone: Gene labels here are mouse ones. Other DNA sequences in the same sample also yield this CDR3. The CDR3 DNA, read in part, is TGTGCCAGCAGTGGGGGGGGGCAGGAC. Its translation is CASSGGGQD. In full, the CDR3 reads CASSGGGQDTQYF. V gene TRBV13-3 combines with J gene TRBJ2-5; TRBD2 matches at 8 bases. The CDR3 goes on 4 residues after the read ends, and that part is filled in from the germline J gene. Germline V lookup: CDR1 NNHDY, CDR2 SYVADS. The length of the CDR3 is 13 residues.

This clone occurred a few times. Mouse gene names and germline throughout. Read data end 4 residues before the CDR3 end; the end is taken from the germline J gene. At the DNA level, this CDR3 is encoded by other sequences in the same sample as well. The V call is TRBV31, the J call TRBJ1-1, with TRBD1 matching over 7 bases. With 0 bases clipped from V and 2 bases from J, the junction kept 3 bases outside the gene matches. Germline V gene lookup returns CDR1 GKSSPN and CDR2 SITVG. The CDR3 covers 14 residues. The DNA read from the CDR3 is TGTGCCTGGAGTCTAAGACAGGGTAACACA. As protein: CAWSLRQGNT. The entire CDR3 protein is CAWSLRQGNTEVFF.

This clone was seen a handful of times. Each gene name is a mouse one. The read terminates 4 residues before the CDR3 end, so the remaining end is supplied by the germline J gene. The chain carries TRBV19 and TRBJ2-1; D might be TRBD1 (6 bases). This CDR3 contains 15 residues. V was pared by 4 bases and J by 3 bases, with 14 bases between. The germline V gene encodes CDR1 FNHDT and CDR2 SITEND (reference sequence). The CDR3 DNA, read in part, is TGTGCCAGCAGTCCCCGAGGGGGTCCCTATGCT. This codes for CASSPRGGPYA. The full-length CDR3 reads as CASSPRGGPYAEQFF.

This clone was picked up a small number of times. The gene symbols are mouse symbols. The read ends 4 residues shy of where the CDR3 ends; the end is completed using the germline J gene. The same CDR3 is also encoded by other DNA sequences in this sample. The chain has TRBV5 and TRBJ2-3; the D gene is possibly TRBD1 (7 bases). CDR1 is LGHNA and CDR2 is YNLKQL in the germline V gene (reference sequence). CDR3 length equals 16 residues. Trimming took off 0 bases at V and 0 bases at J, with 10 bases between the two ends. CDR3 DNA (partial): TGTGCCAGCAGCCAAGACAGGGGGGTTAGTGCAGAA. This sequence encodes CASSQDRGVSAE. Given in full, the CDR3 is CASSQDRGVSAETLYF.

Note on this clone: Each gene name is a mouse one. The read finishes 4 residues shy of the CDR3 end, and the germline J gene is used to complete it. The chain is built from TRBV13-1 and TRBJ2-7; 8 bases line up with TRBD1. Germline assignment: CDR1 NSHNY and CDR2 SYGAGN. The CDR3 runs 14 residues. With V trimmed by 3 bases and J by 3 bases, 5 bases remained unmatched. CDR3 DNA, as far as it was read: TGTGCCAGCAGTGGAGGACAGGGCCTCTAT. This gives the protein CASSGGQGLY. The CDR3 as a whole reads CASSGGQGLYEQYF.

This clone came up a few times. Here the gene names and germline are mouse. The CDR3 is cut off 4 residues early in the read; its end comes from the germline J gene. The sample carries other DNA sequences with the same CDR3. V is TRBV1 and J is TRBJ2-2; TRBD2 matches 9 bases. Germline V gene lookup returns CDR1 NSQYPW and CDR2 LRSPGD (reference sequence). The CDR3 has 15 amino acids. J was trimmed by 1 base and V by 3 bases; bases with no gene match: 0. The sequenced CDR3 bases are TGCACCTGCAGTGCGGACTGGGGAAACACCGGG. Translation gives CTCSADWGNTG. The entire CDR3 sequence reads CTCSADWGNTGQLYF.

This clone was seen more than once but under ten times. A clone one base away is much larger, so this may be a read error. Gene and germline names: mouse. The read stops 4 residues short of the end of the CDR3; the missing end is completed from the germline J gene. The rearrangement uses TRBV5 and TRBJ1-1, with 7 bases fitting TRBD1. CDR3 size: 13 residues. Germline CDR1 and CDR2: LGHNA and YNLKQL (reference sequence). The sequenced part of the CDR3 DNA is TGTGCCAGCAGCCAAGAGGGGGACAGA. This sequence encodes CASSQEGDR. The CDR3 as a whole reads CASSQEGDREVFF.